These 25 T cell receptor beta chains originate from one sample sequenced in a study of T cell responses to AZD1222 COVID-19 vaccine. Data came from immunoSEQ multiplex PCR; TCRdb stores just in-frame clones and leaves some out. The table records some 130,000 clones, 80% to 90% of them present only once. The material sequenced was peripheral blood, taken on day 0 of AZD1222 vaccination. The receptors derive from an adult in good health.

This rearrangement joins TRBV6-1 to TRBJ1-5; D unresolved. The germline CDR1 and CDR2 sequences are MNHNS and SASEGT. The CDR3 totals 16 residues. With 0 bases removed from V and 0 bases from J, the gap between germline ends came to 9 bases. CDR3 sequence (DNA): TGTGCCAGCAGTGAAGCAAGGCAATATAGCAATCAGCCCCAGCATTTT. Amino acids: CASSEARQYSNQPQHF.

The chain links TRBV19 to TRBJ1-5, with D uncertain. This CDR3 is 15 amino acids long. Germline CDR1 is LNHDA and CDR2 is SQIVND (reference sequence). Deletions cut 4 bases from V and 7 bases from J, with 17 bases between. The CDR3 spells CASSTGVDFWQPQHF. CDR3 sequence (DNA): TGTGCCAGTAGTACGGGAGTGGACTTCTGGCAGCCCCAGCATTTT.

V usage is TRBV7-2 and J usage is TRBJ2-3; the match to TRBD2 covers 7 bases. Trimming removed 2 bases from V and 4 bases from J; junction bases left unmatched: 6. This CDR3 has 15 amino acids. Germline loops: CDR1 SGHTA, CDR2 FQGNSA. Written as DNA, the CDR3 is TGTGCCAGCAGCTTACTGACTAGCTTCCCAGATACGCAGTATTTT. Encoded protein: CASSLLTSFPDTQYF.

This rearrangement joins TRBV5-6 to TRBJ1-2; D is uncertain. The germline V and J ends were trimmed by 1 base and 3 bases, with 10 bases remaining between them. CDR3 length equals 14 residues. Per germline, CDR1 SGHDT and CDR2 YYEEEE. This CDR3 reads CASSLPGIDYGYTF. CDR3 coding DNA: TGTGCCAGCAGCTTGCCCGGGATCGACTATGGCTACACCTTC.

This chain links TRBV6-5 with TRBJ2-2; no clear D gene. V lost 0 bases and J lost 2, with 7 bases in between. The length of the CDR3 is 15 residues. CDR1 and CDR2 (germline): MNHEY, SVGAGI. CDR3 loop: CASSYSRVNTGELFF. CDR3 nucleotide sequence: TGTGCCAGCAGTTACTCAAGGGTTAACACCGGGGAGCTGTTTTTT.

The table lists this clone with a few counts. This sample also contains other DNA sequences that code for the same CDR3. The chain couples TRBV7-2 to TRBJ1-5, with TRBD1 as a possible D gene (5 bases). V was cut by 5 bases and J by 5 bases, with 10 bases left in between. The CDR3 length is 13 residues. Germline CDR1 reads SGHTA; CDR2 reads FQGNSA. The CDR3 DNA is TGTGCCAGCAGCATCCGGGGGGATCAGCCCCAGCATTTT. Protein product: CASSIRGDQPQHF.

This clone was seen just once. The J gene is TRBJ2-7, the V gene TRBV29-1, with a tentative D call TRBD2 (6 bases). Trimming cost V 6 bases and J 2 bases, with 11 bases left between them. From germline, CDR1 is SQVTM and CDR2 ANQGSEA. This CDR3 contains 12 residues. Here the CDR3 DNA reads TGCAGCGTCGGAGGGCGGGCCTACGAGCAGTACTTC. This encodes CSVGGRAYEQYF.

The chain employs TRBV5-1 and TRBJ1-4; no definite D call. V was shortened by 4 bases and J by 5 bases, with 15 bases between the two germline ends. This CDR3 region has 15 residues. The germline gives CDR1 SGHRS, CDR2 YFSETQ. The CDR3 reads CASSPGEGVNEKLFF. CDR3 coding DNA: TGCGCCAGCAGCCCCGGGGAGGGAGTAAATGAAAAACTGTTTTTT. Using reference TRBV5-1 and TRBJ1-4 for the parts outside the CDR3, the full variable domain is KAGVTQTPRYLIKTRGQQVTLSCSPISGHRSVSWYQQTPGQGLQFLFEYFSETQRNKGNFPGRFSGRQFSNSRSEMNVSTLELGDSALYLCASSPGEGVNEKLFFGSGTQLSVL.

The CDR3 reads CASSYIPGQGNEQFF. CDR3 DNA sequence: TGTGCCAGCAGTTACATTCCGGGACAGGGAAATGAGCAGTTCTTC. The chain uses TRBV6-2 or TRBV6-3 and TRBJ2-1; 9 nucleotides line up with TRBD1. Germline lookup yields CDR1 MNHEY and CDR2 SVGEGT. After removal of 2 bases from V and 7 bases from J, the junction contained 6 bases not matched to a gene. The CDR3 length is 15 residues.

The chain recombines TRBV15 with TRBJ1-2, with 10 positions matching TRBD1. Germline V lookup: CDR1 LNHNV, CDR2 YYDKDF (reference sequence). Trimming took 1 base from V and 6 from J; bases not matched to a gene: 11. This CDR3 is 17 amino acids long. The CDR3 loop reads CATSRGGTGASWDGYTF. CDR3 nucleotide sequence: TGTGCCACCAGCAGAGGAGGGACAGGGGCGTCCTGGGATGGCTACACCTTC.

V and J are TRBV21-1 and TRBJ2-5; the table calls TRBD1, which could not be checked here. TRBV21-1 is flagged as a pseudogene. CDR3 length equals 13 residues. As DNA, the CDR3 is TGTGCCAGCAGCAATACAGGGGAAGAGACCCAGTACTTC. Translating it yields CASSNTGEETQYF.

The V call is TRBV5-4, the J call TRBJ1-2; 7 bases match TRBD1. With 2 bases clipped from V and 6 bases from J, the junction kept 1 base outside the gene matches. This CDR3 has 12 amino acids. Germline CDR1 reads SGHNT; CDR2 reads YYREEE (reference sequence). Here the CDR3 reads CASSLGQDGYTF. For the CDR3, the DNA is TGTGCCAGCAGCTTAGGACAGGATGGCTACACCTTC. Using reference TRBV5-4 and TRBJ1-2 for the parts outside the CDR3, the full variable domain is ETGVTQSPTHLIKTRGQQVTLRCSSQSGHNTVSWYQQALGQGPQFIFQYYREEENGRGNFPPRFSGLQFPNYSSELNVNALELDDSALYLCASSLGQDGYTFGSGTRLTVV.

The chain links TRBV30 to TRBJ1-2; D is unresolved. The CDR3 runs to 14 residues. Trimming removed 3 bases from V and 5 bases from J, with 16 bases in between. The germline V gene encodes CDR1 GTSNPN and CDR2 SVGIG (reference sequence). CDR3 in DNA: TGTGCCTGGAGGAGTCCCTCCCGGTATTATGGCTACACCTTC. It is translated as CAWRSPSRYYGYTF.

The genes are TRBV4-1 and TRBJ2-5, with D perhaps TRBD2 (6 bases). The CDR3 length is 17 residues. V was pared by 0 bases and J by 2 bases, with 16 bases between. Per germline, CDR1 MGHRA and CDR2 YSYEKL. The CDR3 reads CASSQEGGGAPQETQYF. CDR3 bases: TGCGCCAGCAGCCAAGAGGGCGGAGGGGCTCCGCAAGAGACCCAGTACTTC.

The chain joins TRBV15 to TRBJ1-6; tentatively, D is TRBD1 (5 bases). Looked up from germline, CDR1 is LNHNV and CDR2 is YYDKDF (reference sequence). The ends were cut back, 5 bases at V and 11 bases at J, with 19 bases in the middle. This CDR3 has 15 amino acids. The CDR3 DNA is TGTGCCACCAGCCCAAATCGGGGGGTCACTACACCCCTCCACTTT. Its protein is CATSPNRGVTTPLHF.

The chain couples TRBV29-1 to TRBJ1-3; D is uncertain. Germline loops: CDR1 SQVTM, CDR2 ANQGSEA. The CDR3 covers 13 residues. Trimming stripped 5 bases from V and 7 bases from J, with 15 bases between. The CDR3 spells CSVPKPRGNTIYF. CDR3 nucleotides: TGCAGCGTTCCTAAGCCCCGGGGTAACACCATATATTTT.

The chain has TRBV7-8 and TRBJ2-4, with no clear D. Germline V gene sequence: CDR1 SGHVS, CDR2 FQNEAQ. Between the trimmed V and J ends, which lost 1 base and 8 bases, there was a span of 6 bases. The CDR3 consists of 12 residues. The CDR3 here is CASSLVPHIQYF. DNA for the CDR3: TGTGCCAGCAGCTTAGTCCCCCACATTCAGTACTTC.

The chain has TRBV6-2 or TRBV6-3 and TRBJ1-5; 7 nucleotides agree with TRBD1. After removal of 0 bases from V and 6 bases from J, the junction contained 2 bases not matched to a gene. The CDR3 extends over 14 amino acids. CDR1 and CDR2 (germline): MNHEY, SVGEGT. This chain's CDR3 is CASSYSGGPQPQHF. In DNA, the CDR3 is TGTGCCAGCAGTTACTCAGGGGGCCCTCAGCCCCAGCATTTT.

The chain has TRBV27 and TRBJ2-1, with D perhaps matching TRBD1 (5 bases). V lost 2 bases and J lost 9, with 8 bases in between. This CDR3 is built from 12 residues. In germline, CDR1 is MNHEY, CDR2 SMNVEV (reference sequence). The CDR3, as DNA: TGTGCCAGCAGTTTAGGGCAGGGTGAGCAGTTCTTC. Translated, it gives CASSLGQGEQFF.

This chain joins TRBV7-9 and TRBJ1-2; D perhaps matches TRBD1 (6 bases). From germline, CDR1 is SEHNR and CDR2 FQNEAQ (reference sequence). This CDR3 is 14 amino acids long. Trimming took 1 base from V and 0 from J, leaving 6 bases between them. For the CDR3, the DNA is TGTGCCAGCAGCTTAGGGACAGCTAACTATGGCTACACCTTC. Its protein is CASSLGTANYGYTF.

DNA of the CDR3: TGTGCCTGCTCGACAGGCCACTCTGAAGCTTTCTTT. Amino acid sequence: CACSTGHSEAFF. The rearrangement joins TRBV6-5 to TRBJ1-1; D might be TRBD1 (6 bases). Trimming stripped 11 bases from V and 6 bases from J, with 16 bases between. Looked up from germline, CDR1 is MNHEY and CDR2 is SVGAGI. The CDR3 is made up of 12 amino acids.

CDR3 DNA sequence: TGTGCCAGTAGTACCACAGTGAACACTGAAGCTTTCTTT. Its translation is CASSTTVNTEAFF. This chain links TRBV19 with TRBJ1-1; D remains unclear. The CDR3 contains 13 residues. Germline lookup yields CDR1 LNHDA and CDR2 SQIVND (reference sequence). Trimming took off 4 bases at V and 0 bases at J, with 6 bases between the two ends.

The chain recombines TRBV7-2 with TRBJ2-1; 10 bases are shared with TRBD1. The CDR3 is 17 residues long. Trimming removed 5 bases from V and 6 bases from J; junction bases left unmatched: 13. Germline CDR1 is SGHTA and CDR2 is FQGNSA. In DNA, the CDR3 is TGTGCCAGCAGCCTAAATCCCCTACGGACAGGGGGCAATGAGCAGTTCTTC. It specifies CASSLNPLRTGGNEQFF.

The genes are TRBV20-1 and TRBJ1-1; no reliable D call. The length of the CDR3 is 11 residues. Looked up from germline, CDR1 is DFQATT and CDR2 is SNEGSKA (reference sequence). Deletions cut 5 bases from V and 3 bases from J, with 7 bases between. This CDR3 reads CSAGRDTEAFF. The CDR3 region has the DNA TGCAGTGCTGGCCGGGACACTGAAGCTTTCTTT.

The chain has TRBV10-2 and TRBJ2-2, with TRBD2 matching 9 bases. CDR1 and CDR2 (germline): WSHSY, SAAADI. The J segment lost 0 bases and the V segment lost 4 bases, leaving 6 bases of the junction unmatched. CDR3 length: 17 amino acids. CDR3 residues: CASSVTSGPANTGELFF. CDR3 nucleotides: TGCGCCAGCAGTGTAACTAGCGGGCCAGCGAACACCGGGGAGCTGTTTTTT.